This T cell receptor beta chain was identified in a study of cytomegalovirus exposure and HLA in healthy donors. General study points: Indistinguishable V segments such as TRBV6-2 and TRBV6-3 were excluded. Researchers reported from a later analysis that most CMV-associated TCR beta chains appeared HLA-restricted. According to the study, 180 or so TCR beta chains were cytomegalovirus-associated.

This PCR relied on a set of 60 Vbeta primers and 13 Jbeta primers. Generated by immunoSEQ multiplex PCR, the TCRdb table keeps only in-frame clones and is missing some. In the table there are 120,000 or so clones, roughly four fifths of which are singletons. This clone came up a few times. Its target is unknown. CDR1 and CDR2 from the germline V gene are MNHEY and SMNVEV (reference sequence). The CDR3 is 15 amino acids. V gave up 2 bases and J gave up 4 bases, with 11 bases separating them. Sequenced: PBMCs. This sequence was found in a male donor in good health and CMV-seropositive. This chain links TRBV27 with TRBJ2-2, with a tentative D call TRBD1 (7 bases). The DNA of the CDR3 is TGTGCCAGCAGTTTAAGGCGGGACAGCACCGGGGAGCTGTTTTTT. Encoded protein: CASSLRRDSTGELFF.